This T cell receptor beta chain was found in a study of T cells in Graves' hyperthyroidism and ophthalmopathy. Whole-study findings and limits: Expanded thyroid clonotypes (above 0.001) were mostly also found in blood. Researchers report that a 13 V-J model separated ophthalmopathy from stable hyperthyroidism.

Amplification of TCR beta CDR3 regions was performed using RNA transcripts as template. First-round RT-PCR of the TCR CDR3 relied on the HTBI primer set. Using its own MiXCR run on the multiplex PCR reads, TCRdb lists one record per CDR3 protein. Of over 500,000 distinct CDR3 sequences listed, 40% to 50% are singletons. This clonotype was seen only a few times. Its specificity is unknown. In germline, CDR1 is LNHNV, CDR2 YYDKDF (reference sequence). Between the trimmed V and J ends, which lost 1 base and 6 bases, there was a span of 13 bases. The length of the CDR3 is 14 residues. This receptor was taken from an adult woman with Graves' disease, either hyperthyroidism or ophthalmopathy (not recorded which). The source material was peripheral blood or thyroid tissue (not recorded which). This chain connects TRBV15 to TRBJ2-7, with D tentatively TRBD1 (5 bases). CDR3 bases: TGTGCCACCAGCAGAGTGGGGCGCTCTGGCGAGCAGTACTTC. It yields the protein CATSRVGRSGEQYF.